This T cell receptor (beta chain) derives from a study of blood T cell repertoires in COVID-19. Study-wide background: Sources were T cells, B-cell-depleted T cells, or PBMCs; the material itself was cDNA or gDNA.

V lost 4 bases and J 7 bases, leaving 16 bases between the germline ends. There are 15 residues in the CDR3. The germline V gene encodes CDR1 LGHDT and CDR2 YNNKEL (reference sequence). Methods used by the authors: Scientists estimated how many nucleated cells there were by amplifying reference gene primers. The data were produced by immunoSEQ multiplex PCR, yet TCRdb's version contains in-frame clones alone and is incomplete. V, J and clone size derive from that table, while D and trimming were established from the DNA sequence. The sample holds approximately 390,000 clones; around nine tenths are singletons and the top ten take roughly 9.4%. Two negative PCRs, clearance, or symptom resolution characterized the recovered Cohort 3 donors.

The V and J genes are TRBV3-1 (or the pseudogene TRBV3-2) and TRBJ1-4, with D tentatively TRBD1 (5 bases). The specimen was PBMCs or T cells enriched from blood (not recorded which). The clonotype comes from a woman aged 45-65 years who had recovered from COVID-19. CDR3 region: CASSPGGVMAEKLFF. Here the CDR3 DNA reads TGTGCCAGCAGCCCTGGGGGGGTAATGGCTGAAAAACTGTTTTTT.